This T cell receptor (beta chain) appears in the sequencing data of a study of blood T cell repertoires in COVID-19. Study-level background: Donors in the United States, Italy and Spain gave samples during acute or convalescent COVID-19. Sample material is recorded as cDNA or gDNA derived from T cells, B-cell-depleted T cells, or PBMCs.

Participant ages covered roughly 18 to 89 years across about two dozen US areas. Clinical history reported by participants formed the basis on which cohorts were assigned. TCRdb's table, derived via immunoSEQ multiplex PCR, lists solely in-frame clones and lacks some. The sample contains some 190,000 clones, 60% to 80% of which appear only once. Germline V CDR1 and CDR2: LNHDA, SQIVND (reference sequence). The CDR3 totals 16 residues. V gave up 5 bases and J gave up 5 bases; unmatched junction bases: 14. The sequenced sample consisted of PBMCs or T cells enriched from blood (not recorded which). This clonotype was obtained from a man aged 60 to 69 who had been exposed to COVID-19. The chain couples TRBV19 to TRBJ1-2, with 7 bases lining up with TRBD1. The CDR3 region has the DNA TGTGCCAGTAGTGCCGCGGATGACAGGGCTAGGTATGGCTACACCTTC. Its protein is CASSAADDRARYGYTF. Combining the CDR3 with reference TRBV19 and TRBJ1-2 gives the whole variable domain DGGITQSPKYLFRKEGQNVTLSCEQNLNHDAMYWYRQDPGQGLRLIYYSQIVNDFQKGDIAEGYSVSREKKESFPLTVTSAQKNPTAFYLCASSAADDRARYGYTFGSGTRLTVV.